This T cell receptor beta chain stems from a study of OX40 agonist ivuxolimab in advanced cancers. As for the study in general: Patients received ivuxolimab, an intravenous treatment, every 2 weeks at 0.01 to 10 mg/kg. Three partial responders included one hepatocellular carcinoma patient and two cutaneous melanoma patients. General study results and limits: The antigens recognized by the expanded peripheral T cells, that is their antigen specificity, were not determined. At 0.1 to 3.0 mg/kg and by week 6, clonal expansion occurred in CD4+ and CD8+ blood T cells.

Worth noting for this clone: What it recognizes is unknown.

Using immunoSEQ multiplex PCR, the repertoire was profiled, and TCRdb retains in-frame clones only, with some absent. The table lists roughly 77,000 clones, roughly 92% of them singletons. This CDR3 is built from 16 residues. V lost 5 bases to trimming and J lost 3 bases, with 19 bases between them. Looked up from germline, CDR1 is MNHNY and CDR2 is SVGAGI (reference sequence). The gene calls are TRBV6-6 and TRBJ1-1; a weak D match, TRBD1 (5 bases). The sequence was collected from an adult with an advanced solid tumor such as melanoma, head and neck, liver or kidney cancer. The specimen was CD4+ or CD8+ T cells sorted from blood, collected in a trial of the OX40 agonist ivuxolimab. The CDR3 DNA is TGTGCCAGCAGTCAAACGAGCACGGGGCTCTACACTGAAGCTTTCTTT. The encoded protein is CASSQTSTGLYTEAFF.